This T cell receptor (beta chain) was obtained from a study of blood T cell repertoires in COVID-19. Some clones are missing from TCRdb's copy, which holds only in-frame ones; the method was immunoSEQ multiplex PCR. The sample yields 200,000 to 250,000 clones, about 76% seen once. Trimming removed 4 bases at V and 6 bases at J, with 11 bases between. This CDR3 spans 13 amino acids. Germline CDR1 is MDHEN and CDR2 is SYDVKM. Donors were grouped by their self-reported clinical history. This receptor was taken from a woman between 50 and 59 years old with acute COVID-19. Sequenced: PBMCs or T cells enriched from blood (not recorded which). The V gene is TRBV28, the J gene TRBJ2-3; no clear D gene. CDR3 nucleotides: TGTGCCAGCAGTTCCGCCAGTATGGATACGCAGTATTTT. Amino acid sequence: CASSSASMDTQYF.